The 32 T cell receptor beta chains given below trace back to one sample, sequenced in a study of blood T cells in healthy people across ages. Using a J-beta primer mix together with a sample-barcoded 5' primer, a second PCR was run for roughly 6 to 12 cycles. TCRdb reprocessed the 5' RACE reads via MiXCR and lists one record per CDR3 protein. The sample has approximately 900,000 distinct CDR3 sequences; roughly 50% are singletons. Material for sequencing was blood. Receptors originate from a man aged 25-45 years in good health.

This chain uses TRBV19 with TRBJ1-2; no reliable D call. V gave up 9 bases and J gave up 3 bases, with 14 bases separating them. CDR3 length: 13 residues. Germline loops: CDR1 LNHDA, CDR2 SQIVND (reference sequence). The CDR3 region is CASVDQGYYGYTF. DNA for the CDR3: TGTGCCAGCGTGGACCAAGGTTACTATGGCTACACCTTC.

This clonotype was counted only a few times. The J gene is TRBJ2-3, the V gene TRBV12-3 or TRBV12-4; no clear D gene. The CDR3 is 12 amino acids. Trimming cost V 5 bases and J 6 bases, with 9 bases left between them. As DNA, the CDR3 is TGTGCCAGCAGTACTGTGGTGGATACGCAGTATTTT. Its protein product is CASSTVVDTQYF.

The chain recombines TRBV6-2 or TRBV6-3 with TRBJ1-2; D might be TRBD1 (5 bases). Germline loops: CDR1 MNHEY, CDR2 SVGEGT. With 5 bases removed from V and 5 bases from J, the gap between germline ends came to 12 bases. The CDR3 extends over 13 amino acids. CDR3 bases: TGTGCCAGCAGTGGGACGGAAGCATATGGCTACACCTTC. It yields the protein CASSGTEAYGYTF.

The chain uses TRBV6-6 and TRBJ1-5, with D maybe TRBD1 (5 bases). Germline CDR1 reads MNHNY; CDR2 reads SVGAGI (reference sequence). V lost 2 bases, J lost 2 bases, and 16 bases lay in between. The CDR3 loop spans 17 amino acids. The CDR3 DNA follows: TGTGCCAGCAGTTACACGGGGGGATTAACTGGCAATCAGCCCCAGCATTTT. Encoded protein: CASSYTGGLTGNQPQHF.

V is TRBV20-1 and J is TRBJ1-2, with no clear D. The CDR3 runs 10 residues. From germline, CDR1 is DFQATT and CDR2 SNEGSKA (reference sequence). V was shortened by 5 bases and J by 1 base, with 2 bases between the two germline ends. CDR3 protein: CSAGNYGYTF. As DNA, the CDR3 is TGCAGTGCTGGTAACTATGGCTACACCTTC.

This clonotype showed up just a few times. The chain is built from TRBV29-1 and TRBJ2-5; a weak D match, TRBD2 (6 bases). The germline CDR1 and CDR2 sequences are SQVTM and ANQGSEA. CDR3 size: 13 residues. V shed 3 bases and J shed 2 bases, with 10 bases lying between them. CDR3 nucleotide sequence: TGCAGCGTTGATTTGGGACTGCAAGAGACCCAGTACTTC. Translated: CSVDLGLQETQYF. Full variable domain (outside the CDR3, taken from reference TRBV29-1 and TRBJ2-5): SAVISQKPSRDICQRGTSLTIQCQVDSQVTMMFWYRQQPGQSLTLIATANQGSEATYESGFVIDKFPISRPNLTFSTLTVSNMSPEDSSIYLCSVDLGLQETQYFGPGTRLLVL.

The CDR3 loop is CASSYPSGELFF. CDR3 nucleotide sequence: TGTGCCAGCAGTTACCCCTCCGGGGAGCTGTTTTTT. V usage is TRBV6-2 or TRBV6-3 and J usage is TRBJ2-2, with unresolved D. Looked up from germline, CDR1 is MNHEY and CDR2 is SVGEGT. V was clipped by 2 bases and J by 6 bases, with 4 bases between them. The CDR3 is 12 residues long.

The chain employs TRBV7-2 and TRBJ2-7; possible D gene TRBD1, 5 bases. CDR1 is SGHTA, CDR2 FQGNSA, per germline. Deletions cut 2 bases from V and 4 bases from J, with 12 bases between. The CDR3 spans 14 residues. This CDR3 reads CASSLNSGIYEQYF. CDR3 nucleotides: TGTGCCAGCAGCTTAAACTCAGGGATTTACGAGCAGTACTTC. Using reference TRBV7-2 and TRBJ2-7 for the parts outside the CDR3, the full variable domain is GAGVSQSPSNKVTEKGKDVELRCDPISGHTALYWYRQSLGQGLEFLIYFQGNSAPDKSGLPSDRFSAERTGGSVSTLTIQRTQQEDSAVYLCASSLNSGIYEQYFGPGTRLTVT.

This clonotype came up a few times. The rearrangement joins TRBV5-5 to TRBJ2-7; tentative D call: TRBD1 (6 bases). Germline loops: CDR1 SGHKS, CDR2 YYEKEE (reference sequence). Trimming shortened V by 0 bases and J by 0 bases, and 7 bases separated the two germline ends. CDR3 length: 14 residues. In DNA form, the CDR3 reads TGTGCCAGCAGCTTGGTGGGACACTCCTACGAGCAGTACTTC. Translating it yields CASSLVGHSYEQYF.

With respect to this clonotype: Sequence at one end of the junction differs from germline and may be a read error. The chain is built from TRBV5-6 and TRBJ1-2; 7 bases fit TRBD1. This CDR3 has 14 residues. CDR1 is SGHDT and CDR2 is YYEEEE in the germline V gene. CDR3 DNA sequence: TGTGTCAGCAGCTCCGGGACAGCAACCTATGGCTACACCTTC. Its protein is CVSSSGTATYGYTF.

This clonotype was seen ten or more times. The chain employs TRBV20-1 and TRBJ1-5; D not certain. The CDR3 is made up of 16 amino acids. In germline, CDR1 is DFQATT, CDR2 SNEGSKA (reference sequence). Trimming took off 3 bases at V and 2 bases at J, with 17 bases between the two ends. DNA of the CDR3: TGCAGTGCTAGTCCATCAACCCGCTTTGGCAATCAGCCCCAGCATTTT. It translates to CSASPSTRFGNQPQHF.

This chain connects TRBV5-1 to TRBJ2-5; 11 bases are shared with TRBD2. Losses at the gene ends were 1 base for V and 2 bases for J; bases not matched to a gene: 10. In germline, CDR1 is SGHRS, CDR2 YFSETQ. CDR3 length: 18 amino acids. CDR3 bases: TGCGCCAGCAGCTTGACCCCTAGACTAGCGGGGTTACAAGAGACCCAGTACTTC. The encoded protein is CASSLTPRLAGLQETQYF.

The sample holds many counts of this clonotype. The rearrangement links TRBV6-1 to TRBJ2-5; D not certain. The CDR3 covers 13 residues. Germline CDR1 is MNHNS and CDR2 is SASEGT. V was cut by 1 base and J by 2 bases, with 5 bases left in between. CDR3 sequence: CASSEGVQETQYF. The CDR3 DNA reads as TGTGCCAGCAGTGAAGGGGTACAAGAGACCCAGTACTTC.

This clonotype was seen only a few times. V gene TRBV20-1 combines with J gene TRBJ2-5; a possible D gene is TRBD2 (6 bases). The CDR3 contains 15 residues. The germline gives CDR1 DFQATT, CDR2 SNEGSKA (reference sequence). V was trimmed by 4 bases and J by 0 bases, leaving 15 bases between them. CDR3 sequence reads: CSATGRGRYQETQYF. The CDR3 DNA is TGCAGTGCTACCGGGCGTGGGAGGTACCAAGAGACCCAGTACTTC.

V gene TRBV28 combines with J gene TRBJ2-7; 10 bases are shared with TRBD2. CDR3 size: 13 residues. V gave up 10 bases and J gave up 3 bases; unmatched junction bases: 6. CDR1 is MDHEN and CDR2 is SYDVKM in the germline V gene. In nucleotides, the CDR3 is TGTGCCATTGGACTAGCGGCCTACTACGAGCAGTACTTC. It codes for CAIGLAAYYEQYF.

This chain links TRBV5-1 with TRBJ1-2, with D unclear. The CDR3 is made up of 14 amino acids. Trimming left V 1 base short and J 3 bases short, with 10 bases between. Germline V gives CDR1 SGHRS, CDR2 YFSETQ. The DNA of the CDR3 is TGCGCCAGCAGCTTGTTGGAGGGAGACTATGGCTACACCTTC. Translation: CASSLLEGDYGYTF.

This clonotype was observed a few times. This sequence joins TRBV5-6 and TRBJ2-1; 11 positions match TRBD2. Germline V gives CDR1 SGHDT, CDR2 YYEEEE. The trim removed 5 bases at V and 0 bases at J, leaving 7 bases unmatched. This CDR3 is built from 17 residues. CDR3: CASRRGLAGPSYNEQFF. In DNA form, the CDR3 reads TGTGCCAGCAGGCGTGGACTAGCGGGTCCCTCCTACAATGAGCAGTTCTTC.

The chain links TRBV15 to TRBJ2-1; TRBD1 matches at 9 bases. Trimming cost V 7 bases and J 4 bases; bases outside gene matches: 11. CDR3 length: 16 residues. The germline gives CDR1 LNHNV, CDR2 YYDKDF (reference sequence). The CDR3: CATTASRDRVYNEQFF. In nucleotides, the CDR3 is TGTGCCACCACCGCCTCACGGGACAGGGTTTACAATGAGCAGTTCTTC.

The chain combines TRBV6-5 with TRBJ2-1; no firm D call. Trimming shortened V by 7 bases and J by 4 bases, and 17 bases separated the two germline ends. The CDR3 covers 15 residues. Germline V gene sequence: CDR1 MNHEY, CDR2 SVGAGI. Here the CDR3 reads CASTNKPSMYNEQFF. The CDR3 bases are TGTGCCAGCACAAACAAGCCCTCGATGTACAATGAGCAGTTCTTC.

This chain uses TRBV6-2 or TRBV6-3 with TRBJ2-3; the match to TRBD1 covers 9 bases. This CDR3 is built from 21 residues. Germline lookup yields CDR1 MNHEY and CDR2 SVGEGT. The V gene end was trimmed by 2 bases and the J gene end by 5 bases; junction bases not matched to a gene: 23. The CDR3 protein is CASSYTVTGGSLARGVDTQYF. In DNA form, the CDR3 reads TGTGCCAGCAGTTACACCGTCACAGGGGGCTCGCTAGCCCGGGGGGTAGATACGCAGTATTTT.

In this sample, this clonotype turned up many times. The rearrangement uses TRBV9 and TRBJ1-1; 7 bases are a match to TRBD1. The ends lost 2 bases at V and 6 bases at J; junction bases unmatched: 7. CDR1 and CDR2 (germline): SGDLS, YYNGEE. This CDR3 comprises 14 residues. The CDR3 reads CASSVGQVVAEAFF. The CDR3 DNA reads as TGTGCCAGCAGCGTTGGACAGGTCGTCGCTGAAGCTTTCTTT.

The V and J genes are TRBV28 and TRBJ1-2, with TRBD1 matching 8 bases. Germline V gene sequence: CDR1 MDHEN, CDR2 SYDVKM. CDR3 length equals 14 residues. V trimming: 7 bases; J trimming: 4 bases; junction bases outside the gene matches: 8. The CDR3 bases are TGTGCCAGCAAACTCCCAGGACAGGGCTATGGCTACACCTTC. This encodes CASKLPGQGYGYTF.

In its sample, this clonotype was seen once. The chain couples TRBV6-5 to TRBJ1-4; weak D call: TRBD1 (5 bases). V lost 2 bases, J lost 11 bases, and 12 bases lay in between. Germline CDR1 is MNHEY and CDR2 is SVGAGI. This CDR3 has 13 residues. DNA for the CDR3: TGTGCCAGCAGTTACCCGTTTGGGGACAAACTGTTTTTT. This codes for CASSYPFGDKLFF.

The chain uses TRBV2 and TRBJ2-5; TRBD1 might be the D (5 bases). The V end was cut by 7 bases, the J end by 2 bases, with 8 bases between. The V gene's germline CDR1 is SNHLY and CDR2 FYNNEI. The CDR3 extends over 12 amino acids. DNA for the CDR3: TGTGCCAGCACGACAGAACAAGAGACCCAGTACTTC. The encoded protein is CASTTEQETQYF.

The rearrangement joins TRBV7-8 to TRBJ1-1, with D unresolved. Germline V CDR1 and CDR2: SGHVS, FQNEAQ. There are 13 residues in the CDR3. V was pared by 8 bases and J by 0 bases, with 10 bases between. The CDR3 is CASSRRLNTEAFF. The CDR3 DNA is TGTGCCAGCTCAAGGCGGCTGAACACTGAAGCTTTCTTT.

The V and J genes are TRBV18 and TRBJ2-1, with D maybe TRBD2 (6 bases). V gave up 6 bases and J gave up 10 bases, with 31 bases separating them. This CDR3 is built from 18 residues. Germline CDR1 and CDR2: KGHSH and LQKENI. CDR3 sequence reads: CASSPKVILSREKKEQFF. CDR3 sequence (DNA): TGTGCCAGCTCCCCGAAGGTGATCCTCTCCCGGGAGAAGAAGGAGCAGTTCTTC. Using reference TRBV18 and TRBJ2-1 for the parts outside the CDR3, the full variable domain is NAGVMQNPRHLVRRRGQEARLRCSPMKGHSHVYWYRQLPEEGLKFMVYLQKENIIDESGMPKERFSAEFPKEGPSILRIQQVVRGDSAAYFCASSPKVILSREKKEQFFGPGTRLTVL.

The chain employs TRBV12-3 or TRBV12-4 and TRBJ1-2, with no clear D. The V end was cut by 1 base, the J end by 6 bases, with 9 bases between. This CDR3 is 13 amino acids long. CDR3 sequence reads: CASSLDIYHGYTF. For the CDR3, the DNA is TGTGCCAGCAGTTTAGACATTTACCATGGCTACACCTTC.

The chain carries TRBV7-2 and TRBJ2-5; TRBD2 matches 10 bases. CDR1 SGHTA and CDR2 FQGNSA come from the germline V gene. This CDR3 contains 18 residues. Trimming cost V 5 bases and J 11 bases; bases outside gene matches: 23. The CDR3 DNA is TGTGCCAGCAGCATTACGATTCGACTAGCGGGCACCACGGGGGAGCAGTACTTC. It codes for CASSITIRLAGTTGEQYF.

Concerning this clonotype itself: One end of the junction fails to match germline, which may point to a read error. This sequence joins TRBV6-2 or TRBV6-3 and TRBJ2-1, with D unclear. CDR1 MNHEY and CDR2 SVGEGT come from the germline V gene. This CDR3 is 12 amino acids long. The CDR3 region is CASVNTYNERFF. Here the CDR3 DNA reads TGTGCCAGCGTTAATACCTACAATGAGCGGTTCTTC.

This chain connects TRBV10-3 to TRBJ2-7; TRBD2 agrees at 10 bases. The V and J ends lost 6 bases and 0 bases, in that order; junction bases with no gene match: 8. This CDR3 has 16 amino acids. Germline V gene lookup returns CDR1 ENHRY and CDR2 SYGVKD. Here the CDR3 reads CAIRDSSGGPSYEQYF. CDR3 bases: TGTGCCATCAGGGACTCTAGCGGGGGACCCTCCTACGAGCAGTACTTC.

The chain links TRBV6-5 to TRBJ2-5, with a weak D call TRBD2 (6 bases). V lost 6 bases, J lost 3 bases, and 14 bases lay in between. The CDR3 spans 14 residues. Germline CDR1 and CDR2: MNHEY and SVGAGI. The DNA of the CDR3 is TGTGCCAGCAGCTTACTGTGGGGGGAAGAGACCCAGTACTTC. Its translation is CASSLLWGEETQYF.

Many counts were recorded for this clonotype. V gene TRBV5-1 combines with J gene TRBJ2-1; no clear D. V shed 1 base and J shed 0 bases, with 5 bases lying between them. Germline V gives CDR1 SGHRS, CDR2 YFSETQ. CDR3 length: 14 amino acids. CDR3 amino acids: CASSLWSSYNEQFF. The CDR3 DNA follows: TGCGCCAGCAGCTTGTGGAGCTCCTACAATGAGCAGTTCTTC. The full variable domain, with the rest looked up from reference TRBV5-1 and TRBJ2-1, is KAGVTQTPRYLIKTRGQQVTLSCSPISGHRSVSWYQQTPGQGLQFLFEYFSETQRNKGNFPGRFSGRQFSNSRSEMNVSTLELGDSALYLCASSLWSSYNEQFFGPGTRLTVL.